The present entry profiles one T cell receptor (beta chain) with its context. Its cognate antigen is unknown. The data were produced by immunoSEQ multiplex PCR, yet TCRdb's version contains in-frame clones alone and is incomplete. The sample lists 190,000 or so clones; roughly 88% were seen once. The record originates from a study of cytomegalovirus exposure and HLA in healthy donors. Study-level points and caveats: Published work reported that the classifier diagnosed cytomegalovirus status with high specificity and sensitivity. The study labeled more than 150 TCR beta chains cytomegalovirus-associated.

The CDR3 has 15 residues. V shed 5 bases, J shed 5 bases, and the junction held 10 bases outside the gene matches. The V gene's germline CDR1 is SGHRS and CDR2 YFSETQ. The sequenced material came from PBMCs. This clonotype was sampled from a woman aged 25 to 45 in good health and CMV-seropositive. The chain is built from TRBV5-1 and TRBJ2-7; 10 bases fit TRBD1. The DNA of the CDR3 is TGCGCCAGCAGTTATGCGGGGGGACAGGGGAACGAGCAGTACTTC. Translated: CASSYAGGQGNEQYF.